Listed below are T cell receptor beta chains from one sample, sequenced in a study of blood T cell repertoires in COVID-19. This table comes from immunoSEQ multiplex PCR, and its TCRdb copy is limited to in-frame clones, with some not included. Altogether under 550,000 clones are present, 85% to 90% being singletons, with the ten largest covering roughly 0.87%. Sequenced material: peripheral blood. These receptors all come from a man younger than 35 with COVID-19, enrolled during active disease. Both conserved end residues are part of each CDR3. D genes are given only for firm matches. Part of the rows lack a size; the others show once, few, many or a class for expanded clones.

TRBV29-1	TRBJ2-1	.	.	TGCAGCGCAAGATTACAGGACTACAATGAGCAGTTCTTC	CSARLQDYNEQFF
TRBV7-9	TRBJ1-6	.	.	TGTGCCAGCAGCTTAGGGGGCACCAATAATTCACCCCTCCACTTT	CASSLGGTNNSPLHF
TRBV11-2	TRBJ2-7	.	TRBD1	TGTGCCAGCAGAACCGGGACAGGGGGTCTTTACTCCTACGAGCAGTACTTC	CASRTGTGGLYSYEQYF
TRBV7-9	TRBJ2-3	.	.	TGTGCCAGCAGCTCGGCGGGCACAGATACGCAGTATTTT	CASSSAGTDTQYF
TRBV2	TRBJ1-1	.	TRBD1	TGTGCCAGCAGTGAGGGTTTAGGACAGGGAAACACTGAAGCTTTCTTT	CASSEGLGQGNTEAFF
TRBV7-8	TRBJ2-2	.	.	TGTGCCAGCAGCTTATACCGCAGCACCGGGGAGCTGTTTTTT	CASSLYRSTGELFF
TRBV6-5	TRBJ2-1	.	TRBD1	TGTGCCAGCGAACGGGACAGGCTATACAATGAGCAGTTCTTC	CASERDRLYNEQFF
TRBV6-1	TRBJ2-6	.	TRBD2	TGTGCCAGCAGTGAGGGACTAGCGGGGCGCTCTGGGGCCAACGTCCTGACTTTC	CASSEGLAGRSGANVLTF
TRBV5-6	TRBJ1-2	few	.	TGTGCCAGCAGCTTGGTAGGACATGGTAACTATGGCTACACCTTC	CASSLVGHGNYGYTF
TRBV6-5	TRBJ2-1	.	.	TGTGCCAGCAGCGCCCCGAGGGGGAGCTACAATGAGCAGTTCTTC	CASSAPRGSYNEQFF
TRBV6-5	TRBJ2-7	.	TRBD2	TGTGCCAGCAGTTACTCGAGATCCAGCGGGACGTACGAGCAGTACTTC	CASSYSRSSGTYEQYF
TRBV9	TRBJ2-3	once	.	TGTGCCAGTACAGGACTAACTAGCACAGATACGCAGTATTTT	CASTGLTSTDTQYF
TRBV15	TRBJ1-5	.	TRBD1	TGTGCCACCAGCAGGGGACAGTTATATCAGCCCCAGCATTTT	CATSRGQLYQPQHF
TRBV10-1	TRBJ2-1	.	.	TGCGCCAGCAGTGAGGAAAAACTTTGGCACAGGAAGGACACTAATGAGCAGTTCTTC	CASSEEKLWHRKDTNEQFF
TRBV2	TRBJ2-2	.	TRBD1	TGTGCCAGCAGTTTACAGGGGTGGGAGCTGTTTTTT	CASSLQGWELFF
TRBV5-1	TRBJ2-1	.	TRBD2	TGCGCCAGCAGCTTGGAGAGCGGGGCCGGAAGTGAGCAGTTCTTC	CASSLESGAGSEQFF
TRBV2	TRBJ1-2	.	.	TGTGCCAGCAGAGAGGATCAAACAAACTATGGCTACACCTTC	CASREDQTNYGYTF
TRBV28	TRBJ2-1	.	TRBD2	TGTGCCAGCAGTTTGGGGGGGGCCTACAATGAGCAGTTCTTC	CASSLGGAYNEQFF
TRBV18	TRBJ2-1	once	.	TGTGCCAGCTCACCACTGGACCTCGCTGCGGGTGGGGATGAGCAGTTCTTC	CASSPLDLAAGGDEQFF
TRBV18	TRBJ1-1	.	TRBD1	TGTGCCAGCTCACCACACCCCCCGACAGGGTTCTCTGAAGCTTTCTTT	CASSPHPPTGFSEAFF
TRBV6-2/TRBV6-3	TRBJ2-1	.	TRBD2	TGTGCCAGCAGTACTCTAGCGGGAGCAGCCAATGAGCAGTTCTTC	CASSTLAGAANEQFF
TRBV6-6	TRBJ1-3	.	.	TGTGCCAGCAGTCCCTCCGGGACACAGAGAAACTCTGGAAACACCATATATTTT	CASSPSGTQRNSGNTIYF
TRBV14	TRBJ1-3	.	TRBD1	TGTGCCAGCAGCCATCCCCACAGGGGATCCTCTGGAAACACCATATATTTT	CASSHPHRGSSGNTIYF
TRBV19	TRBJ2-7	.	.	TGTGCCAGTAGTATAGGGAGTGAGCAGTACTTC	CASSIGSEQYF
TRBV6-5	TRBJ2-7	once	.	TGTGCCAGCAGTTCCGGGACTGACTATGCCTACGAGCAGTACTTC	CASSSGTDYAYEQYF